This TCR beta chain was identified in a study of T cells expressing NK-cell markers. Germline CDR1 MGHRA, CDR2 YSYEKL. This CDR3 contains 14 residues. Notes on this clonotype: Its antigen is not identified.

Regarding the study as a whole: In a group of several donors, dominant NKG2C+ clonotypes represented roughly 1.0-8% of CD8+ T cells.

Generation of TCR beta cDNA was performed by 5'RACE template switching incorporating UMIs. With the 5' RACE reads reprocessed, TCRdb shows one record per CDR3 protein and no DNA. The listing contains some 460,000 distinct CDR3 sequences. The rearrangement uses TRBV4-1 and TRBJ2-1; the D gene TCRdb calls, TRBD2, cannot be checked with no DNA. Sequenced material: blood T cells: a sorted CD56 or NKG2C T cell subset, CD4+ or CD8+ T cells, or bulk PBMC T cells (not recorded which). The clonotype comes from a woman in her 50s in good health. The CDR3 protein is CASSQEPQRGEQFF.